This T cell receptor (beta chain) was sequenced during a study of CD8+ T cells in alopecia areata. Background on the study: Percent affected scalp area, the SALT score, rated treated patients' severity.

The CDR3 consists of 12 residues. CDR1 is GTSNPN and CDR2 is SVGIG in the germline V gene (reference sequence). V was trimmed by 2 bases and J by 12 bases, leaving 14 bases between them. Broader study findings: For baseline CD8+ expansion, any link to response stays uncertain with one nonresponder.

The treatment: oral pan-JAK inhibitor, 5-10 mg twice daily. Using a FACSAria, the CD4+ and CD8+ T cells were sorted from the PBMCs. On this clone itself: Its specificity is not known.

cDNA serving as the sequencing template came from extracted, reverse transcribed RNA. Profiling relied on immunoSEQ multiplex PCR, and the TCRdb table lists in-frame clones only, not all of them. The sample gives under 350,000 clones, about three fifths of which show up once; under 2% is in the top ten. Sequences were derived from CD4+ T cells sorted from blood, sampled at week 24, from a patient treated with tofacitinib. The sequence came from a human donor with alopecia areata. The genes are TRBV30 and TRBJ1-5, with D perhaps TRBD1 (6 bases). CDR3 in DNA: TGTGCCTGGAGTAATGAGGGGGAACTCCAGCATTTT. It specifies CAWSNEGELQHF.